The next 14 T cell receptor beta chains were all read from a single sample in a study of blood T cell repertoires in COVID-19. Using immunoSEQ multiplex PCR, the repertoire was profiled, and TCRdb retains in-frame clones only, with some absent. In the table there are fewer than 400,000 clones, approximately 84% of which are singletons. Sequencing used PBMCs or T cells enriched from blood (not recorded which). These receptors were taken from a young man who had recovered from COVID-19.

This chain links TRBV9 with TRBJ2-1, with D hard to call. V shed 0 bases and J shed 0 bases, with 4 bases lying between them. The CDR3 has 14 residues. The germline V gene has CDR1 SGDLS and CDR2 YYNGEE. Written as DNA, the CDR3 is TGTGCCAGCAGCGTAGTCGGCTCCTACAATGAGCAGTTCTTC. Translated: CASSVVGSYNEQFF. The full variable domain, in which reference TRBV9 and TRBJ2-1 provide the parts outside the CDR3, is DSGVTQTPKHLITATGQRVTLRCSPRSGDLSVYWYQQSLDQGLQFLIQYYNGEERAKGNILERFSAQQFPDLHSELNLSSLELGDSALYFCASSVVGSYNEQFFGPGTRLTVL.

This clone was recorded only once. V and J are TRBV19 and TRBJ1-5; no clear D. The CDR3 loop spans 15 amino acids. Looked up from germline, CDR1 is LNHDA and CDR2 is SQIVND (reference sequence). Trimming left V 6 bases short and J 0 bases short, with 12 bases between. The CDR3: CASRPWQNSNQPQHF. CDR3 bases: TGTGCCAGTAGGCCCTGGCAGAATAGCAATCAGCCCCAGCATTTT.

Only a few counts were recorded for this clone. V usage is TRBV3-1 (or the pseudogene TRBV3-2) and J usage is TRBJ1-6; D is unresolved. There are 15 residues in the CDR3. CDR1 is LGHDT, CDR2 YNNKEL, per germline (reference sequence). The germline V and J ends were trimmed by 0 bases and 7 bases, with 10 bases remaining between them. For the CDR3, the DNA is TGTGCCAGCAGCCAAGATGACTTGGAGAATTCACCCCTCCACTTT. This encodes CASSQDDLENSPLHF.

V usage is TRBV15 and J usage is TRBJ2-1; a weak D match, TRBD1 (6 bases). The V end was cut by 1 base, the J end by 3 bases, with 10 bases between. The germline gives CDR1 LNHNV, CDR2 YYDKDF (reference sequence). The CDR3 loop spans 15 amino acids. CDR3 amino acids: CATSRVHRDYNEQFF. The CDR3 DNA sequence: TGTGCCACCAGCAGAGTTCACAGGGACTACAATGAGCAGTTCTTC.

The gene calls are TRBV9 and TRBJ1-1; D is perhaps TRBD1 (5 bases). The V gene lost 3 bases and the J gene lost 4 bases, with 13 bases spanning the gap. The CDR3 has 14 residues. Per germline, CDR1 SGDLS and CDR2 YYNGEE. The CDR3 sequence is CASSAFGRGTEAFF. The CDR3 nucleotides read TGTGCCAGCAGCGCCTTCGGGAGGGGCACTGAAGCTTTCTTT.

The J gene is TRBJ2-3, the V gene TRBV28, with no clear D. The germline V and J ends were trimmed by 6 bases and 2 bases, with 15 bases remaining between them. CDR1 is MDHEN and CDR2 is SYDVKM in the germline V gene. The CDR3 length is 15 residues. CDR3 in DNA: TGTGCCAGCAGATCCTCCGCCCCAGTCACAGATACGCAGTATTTT. Protein: CASRSSAPVTDTQYF.

The gene calls are TRBV27 and TRBJ2-7, with D possibly TRBD1 on 6 matching bases. CDR3 size: 13 residues. Germline-derived CDR1 and CDR2 are MNHEY and SMNVEV (reference sequence). Trimming left V 5 bases short and J 3 bases short, with 11 bases between. The CDR3: CASSPGQDYEQYF. CDR3 nucleotides: TGTGCCAGCAGTCCGGGACAAGACTACGAGCAGTACTTC.

The V call is TRBV30, the J call TRBJ2-7; the match to TRBD1 covers 10 bases. Germline V CDR1 and CDR2: GTSNPN, SVGIG (reference sequence). J was trimmed by 1 base and V by 4 bases; bases with no gene match: 10. The CDR3 runs to 16 residues. CDR3 in amino acids: CAWTPPRDRGSYEQYF. The CDR3 bases are TGTGCCTGGACCCCCCCCCGGGACAGGGGATCCTACGAGCAGTACTTC.

The gene calls are TRBV29-1 and TRBJ2-7; 12 bases line up with TRBD1. This CDR3 contains 13 residues. Germline assignment: CDR1 SQVTM and CDR2 ANQGSEA. V gave up 5 bases and J gave up 4 bases; unmatched junction bases: 3. CDR3 in DNA: TGCAGCGTTCGGGACAGGGGGCTATACGAGCAGTACTTC. Its translation is CSVRDRGLYEQYF.

The chain combines TRBV19 with TRBJ1-5; TRBD1 aligns across 9 bases. With V trimmed by 2 bases and J by 7 bases, 15 bases remained unmatched. The CDR3 consists of 18 residues. The germline gives CDR1 LNHDA, CDR2 SQIVND (reference sequence). This chain's CDR3 is CASSIYYPWTGEDQPQHF. The DNA for the CDR3 is TGTGCCAGTAGTATATACTACCCGTGGACAGGGGAGGACCAGCCCCAGCATTTT.

This clone came up a few times. V and J are TRBV9 and TRBJ2-5; 9 bases map to TRBD2. V lost 5 bases to trimming and J lost 5 bases; unmatched junction nucleotides: 13. There are 16 residues in the CDR3. CDR1 and CDR2 from the germline V gene are SGDLS and YYNGEE. The CDR3 sequence: CASSGGLRGGPETQYF. In DNA form, the CDR3 reads TGTGCCAGCAGTGGTGGTTTGCGGGGGGGCCCGGAGACCCAGTACTTC.

There are a few counts of this clone. The rearrangement joins TRBV7-6 to TRBJ2-1, with TRBD2 matching 8 bases. Germline trimming cut 0 bases from V and 5 bases from J; bases unmatched to any gene: 9. This CDR3 contains 17 residues. Germline V CDR1 and CDR2: SGHVS, FNYEAQ. CDR3 sequence: CASSLASVAGPNNEQFF. The CDR3 DNA is TGTGCCAGCAGCTTAGCGTCGGTAGCGGGGCCTAACAATGAGCAGTTCTTC. Using reference TRBV7-6 and TRBJ2-1 for the parts outside the CDR3, the full variable domain is GAGVSQSPRYKVTKRGQDVALRCDPISGHVSLYWYRQALGQGPEFLTYFNYEAQQDKSGLPNDRFSAERPEGSISTLTIQRTEQRDSAMYRCASSLASVAGPNNEQFFGPGTRLTVL.

The V gene is TRBV7-2, the J gene TRBJ1-2; no firm D call. V was trimmed by 2 bases and J by 4 bases, leaving 11 bases between them. The CDR3 is 14 residues long. Germline-derived CDR1 and CDR2 are SGHTA and FQGNSA. CDR3 DNA sequence: TGTGCCAGCAGCTTATCAGGAACCCGCTATGGCTACACCTTC. This codes for CASSLSGTRYGYTF.

The chain links TRBV10-3 to TRBJ1-1, with D maybe TRBD1 (5 bases). Germline CDR1 reads ENHRY; CDR2 reads SYGVKD. This CDR3 comprises 14 residues. Trimming pared 3 bases from V and 4 bases from J, leaving 12 bases between. The chain's CDR3 is CAISDPGDGTEAFF. The CDR3 region has the DNA TGTGCCATCAGTGACCCGGGGGACGGCACTGAAGCTTTCTTT.